This paragraph reports one T cell receptor (beta chain). In the source study's methods: The authors estimated nucleated cell counts from reference gene primer amplification. Assay: immunoSEQ multiplex PCR; the TCRdb copy retains only in-frame clones and omits some. V and J calls and clone size are as listed in that table; D and trimming were resolved from the DNA. The top ten hold roughly 12% of the sample, which has over 200,000 clones, roughly 87% seen once. This sample is drawn from a study of blood T cell repertoires in COVID-19. Germline V gene data show CDR1 as SGHRS and CDR2 as YFSETQ. The V end lost 0 bases, the J end lost 3 bases, and 12 bases lay between the germline ends. The CDR3 spans 15 residues.

This chain joins TRBV5-1 and TRBJ2-5; tentatively, D is TRBD1 (6 bases). The receptor was derived from a woman between 18 and 29 years old who had recovered from COVID-19. Sequenced material: peripheral blood. The CDR3 DNA reads as TGCGCCAGCAGCTTGGCCCCAGGGGACAAAGAGACCCAGTACTTC. Translated, it gives CASSLAPGDKETQYF.